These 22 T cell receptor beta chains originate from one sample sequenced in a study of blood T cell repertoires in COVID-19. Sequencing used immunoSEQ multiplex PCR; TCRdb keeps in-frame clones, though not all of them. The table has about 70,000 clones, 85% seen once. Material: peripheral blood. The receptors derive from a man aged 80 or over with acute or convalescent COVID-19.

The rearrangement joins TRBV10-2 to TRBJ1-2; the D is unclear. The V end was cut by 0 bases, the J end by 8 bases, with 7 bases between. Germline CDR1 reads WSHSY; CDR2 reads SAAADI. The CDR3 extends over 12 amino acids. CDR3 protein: CASSESNGGYTF. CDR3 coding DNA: TGCGCCAGCAGTGAGTCGAACGGGGGCTACACCTTC.

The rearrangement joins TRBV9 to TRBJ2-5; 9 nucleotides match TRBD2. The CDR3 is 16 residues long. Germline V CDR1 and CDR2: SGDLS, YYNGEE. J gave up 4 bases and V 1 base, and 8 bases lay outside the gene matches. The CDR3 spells CASSVLAGWGAETQYF. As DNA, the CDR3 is TGTGCCAGCAGCGTACTAGCGGGGTGGGGCGCAGAGACCCAGTACTTC.

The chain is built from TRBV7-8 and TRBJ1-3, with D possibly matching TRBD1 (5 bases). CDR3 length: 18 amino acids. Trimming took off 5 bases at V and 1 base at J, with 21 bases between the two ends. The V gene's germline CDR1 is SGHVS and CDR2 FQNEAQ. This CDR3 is CASSRRRGGRSSGNTIYF. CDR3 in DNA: TGTGCCAGCAGCCGTAGACGGGGGGGACGTTCGTCTGGAAACACCATATATTTT.

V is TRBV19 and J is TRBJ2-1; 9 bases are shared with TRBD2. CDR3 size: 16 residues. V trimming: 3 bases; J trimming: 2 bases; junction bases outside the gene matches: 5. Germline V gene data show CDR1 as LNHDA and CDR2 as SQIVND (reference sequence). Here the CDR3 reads CASSISSGSPYNEQFF. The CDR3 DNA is TGTGCCAGTAGTATTAGTAGCGGGAGCCCCTACAATGAGCAGTTCTTC.

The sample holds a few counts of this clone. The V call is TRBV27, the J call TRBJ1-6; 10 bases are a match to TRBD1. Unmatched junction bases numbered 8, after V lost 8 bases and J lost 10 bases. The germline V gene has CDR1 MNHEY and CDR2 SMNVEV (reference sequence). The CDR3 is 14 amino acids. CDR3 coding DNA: TGTGCCAGCCAGAGGGGACAGGGGTGGTCACCCCTCCACTTT. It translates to CASQRGQGWSPLHF.

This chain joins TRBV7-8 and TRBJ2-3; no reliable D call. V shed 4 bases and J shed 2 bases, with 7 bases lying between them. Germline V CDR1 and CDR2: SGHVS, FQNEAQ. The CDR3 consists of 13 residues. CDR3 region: CASSSTSTDTQYF. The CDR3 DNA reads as TGTGCCAGCAGCTCCACATCCACAGATACGCAGTATTTT. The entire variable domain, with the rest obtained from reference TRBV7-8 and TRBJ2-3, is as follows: GAGVSQSPRYKVAKRGQDVALRCDPISGHVSLFWYQQALGQGPEFLTYFQNEAQLDKSGLPSDRFFAERPEGSVSTLKIQRTQQEDSAVYLCASSSTSTDTQYFGPGTRLTVL.

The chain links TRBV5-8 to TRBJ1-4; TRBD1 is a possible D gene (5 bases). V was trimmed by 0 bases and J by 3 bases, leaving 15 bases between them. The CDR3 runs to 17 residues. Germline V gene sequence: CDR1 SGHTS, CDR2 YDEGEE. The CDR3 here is CASSLAVGPLANEKLFF. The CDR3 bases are TGTGCCAGCAGCTTGGCCGTGGGGCCCCTGGCTAATGAAAAACTGTTTTTT.

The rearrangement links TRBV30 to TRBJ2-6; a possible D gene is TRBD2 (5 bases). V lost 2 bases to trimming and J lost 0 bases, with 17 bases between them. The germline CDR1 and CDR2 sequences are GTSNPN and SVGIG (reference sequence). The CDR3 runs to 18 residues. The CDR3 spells CAWSIVRGRISGANVLTF. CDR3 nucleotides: TGTGCCTGGAGTATTGTCCGGGGTCGAATCTCTGGGGCCAACGTCCTGACTTTC.

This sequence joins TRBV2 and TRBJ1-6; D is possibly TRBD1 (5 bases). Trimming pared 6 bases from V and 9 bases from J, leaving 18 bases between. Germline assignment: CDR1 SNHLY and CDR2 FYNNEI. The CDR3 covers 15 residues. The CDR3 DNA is TGTGCCAGCAGGACCCAGGGTTCTTCTGTTTCACCCCTCCACTTT. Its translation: CASRTQGSSVSPLHF.

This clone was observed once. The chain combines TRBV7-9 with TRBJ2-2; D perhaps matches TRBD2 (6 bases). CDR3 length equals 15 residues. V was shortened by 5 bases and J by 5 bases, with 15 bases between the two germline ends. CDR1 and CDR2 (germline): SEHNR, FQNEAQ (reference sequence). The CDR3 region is CASSEGLVGTGELFF. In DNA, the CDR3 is TGTGCCAGCAGCGAGGGACTTGTTGGGACCGGGGAGCTGTTTTTT.

Written as DNA, the CDR3 is TGTGCCAGTAGTAGGGGACAGGCTCCCCTCTCTGGAAACACCATATATTTT. It specifies CASSRGQAPLSGNTIYF. The J gene is TRBJ1-3, the V gene TRBV19; 8 positions match TRBD1. The V and J ends lost 4 bases and 0 bases, in that order; junction bases with no gene match: 8. Per the germline V gene, CDR1 is LNHDA and CDR2 is SQIVND (reference sequence). The CDR3 loop spans 17 amino acids.

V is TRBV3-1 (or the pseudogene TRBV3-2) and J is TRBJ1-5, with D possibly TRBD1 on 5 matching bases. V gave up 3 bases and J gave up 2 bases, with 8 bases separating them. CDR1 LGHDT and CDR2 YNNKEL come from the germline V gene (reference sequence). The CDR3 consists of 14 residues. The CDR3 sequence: CASSHRGGNQPQHF. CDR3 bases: TGTGCCAGCAGCCATCGGGGGGGCAATCAGCCCCAGCATTTT.

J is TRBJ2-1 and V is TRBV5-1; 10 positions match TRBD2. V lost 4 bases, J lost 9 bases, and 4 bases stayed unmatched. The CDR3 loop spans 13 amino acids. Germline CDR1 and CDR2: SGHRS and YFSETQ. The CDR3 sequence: CASSQIAGGEQFF. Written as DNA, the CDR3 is TGCGCCAGCAGCCAAATAGCGGGAGGTGAGCAGTTCTTC.

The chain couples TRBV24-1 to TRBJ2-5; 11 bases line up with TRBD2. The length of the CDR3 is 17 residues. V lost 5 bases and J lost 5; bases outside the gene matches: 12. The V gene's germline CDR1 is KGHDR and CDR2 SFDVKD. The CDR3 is CATSGATSGTPKETQYF. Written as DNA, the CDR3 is TGTGCCACCAGTGGCGCGACTAGCGGGACGCCTAAGGAGACCCAGTACTTC.

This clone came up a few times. In nucleotides, the CDR3 is TGTGCTAGTGGTTTGATCTCGTCGGCAACTAATGAAAAACTGTTTTTT. This sequence encodes CASGLISSATNEKLFF. V usage is TRBV12-5 and J usage is TRBJ1-4, with D unclear. CDR1 is LGHNT, CDR2 FRNRAP, per germline. The CDR3 extends over 16 amino acids. V was shortened by 2 bases and J by 0 bases, with 10 bases between the two germline ends.

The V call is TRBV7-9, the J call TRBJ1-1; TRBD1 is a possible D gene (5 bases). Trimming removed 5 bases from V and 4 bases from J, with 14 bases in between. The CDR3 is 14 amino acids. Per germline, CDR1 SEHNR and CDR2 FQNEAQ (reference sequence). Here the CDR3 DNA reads TGTGCCAGCAGCCCTAGGCAGGGATCCACTGAAGCTTTCTTT. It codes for CASSPRQGSTEAFF.

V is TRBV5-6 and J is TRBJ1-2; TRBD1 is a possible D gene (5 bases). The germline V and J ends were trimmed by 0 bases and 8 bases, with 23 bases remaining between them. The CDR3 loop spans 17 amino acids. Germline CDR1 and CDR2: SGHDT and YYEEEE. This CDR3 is CASSLVVWGGEDWGYTF. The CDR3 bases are TGTGCCAGCAGCTTGGTCGTGTGGGGAGGGGAAGATTGGGGCTACACCTTC.

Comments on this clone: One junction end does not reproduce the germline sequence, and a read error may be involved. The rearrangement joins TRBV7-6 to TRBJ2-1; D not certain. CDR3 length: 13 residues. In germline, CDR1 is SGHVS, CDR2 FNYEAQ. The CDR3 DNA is TGTGCCAGCAGCTCCTTCTTGCACAGCTTTATAGTCTTC. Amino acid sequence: CASSSFLHSFIVF.

The CDR3: CASSIPGTGLANEKLFF. The CDR3 bases are TGTGCCAGTAGTATCCCCGGGACAGGGCTGGCGAATGAAAAACTGTTTTTT. The V and J genes are TRBV19 and TRBJ1-4; 9 bases match TRBD1. Germline V gene sequence: CDR1 LNHDA, CDR2 SQIVND (reference sequence). V lost 3 bases, J lost 5 bases, and 10 bases stayed unmatched. The CDR3 runs to 17 residues.

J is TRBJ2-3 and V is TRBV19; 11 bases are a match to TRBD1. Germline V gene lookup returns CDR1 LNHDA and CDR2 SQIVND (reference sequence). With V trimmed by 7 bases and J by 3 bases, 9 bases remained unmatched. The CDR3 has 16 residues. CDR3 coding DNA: TGTGCCAGTAACAACCTGGACAGGGGGCTAACAGATACGCAGTATTTT. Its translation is CASNNLDRGLTDTQYF.

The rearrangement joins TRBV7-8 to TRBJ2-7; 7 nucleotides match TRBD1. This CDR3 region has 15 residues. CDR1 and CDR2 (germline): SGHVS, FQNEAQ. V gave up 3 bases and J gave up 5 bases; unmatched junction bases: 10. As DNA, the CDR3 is TGTGCCAGCAGCTTGTCAACCTTAACAGGGGACGAGCAGTACTTC. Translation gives CASSLSTLTGDEQYF.

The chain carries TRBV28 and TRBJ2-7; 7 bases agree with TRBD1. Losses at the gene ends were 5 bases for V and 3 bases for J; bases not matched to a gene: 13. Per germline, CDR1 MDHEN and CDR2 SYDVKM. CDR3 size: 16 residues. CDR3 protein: CASSTFLTGSNYEQYF. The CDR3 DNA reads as TGTGCCAGCAGTACCTTTCTGACAGGGTCAAACTACGAGCAGTACTTC.